This record looks at one T cell receptor (beta chain) sequence and its context. Within the sample, other DNA sequences also encode this same CDR3. These data belong to a study of blood T cell repertoires in COVID-19. Study overall: Donors in the United States, Italy and Spain gave samples during acute or convalescent COVID-19. T cells, B-cell-depleted T cells, or PBMCs supplied cDNA or gDNA.

The CDR3 extends over 11 amino acids. Germline V gene sequence: CDR1 LGHDT, CDR2 YNNKEL (reference sequence). Trimming shortened V by 1 base and J by 6 bases, and 4 bases separated the two germline ends. The method was immunoSEQ multiplex PCR; TCRdb's version includes in-frame clones alone and lacks a portion of them. The table has 150,000 to 250,000 clones, approximately 80% seen once; the top ten hold approximately 6.9%. This TCR was recovered from a human donor with acute or convalescent COVID-19. The donor label of this sample is uncertain. J is TRBJ2-7 and V is TRBV3-1 (or the pseudogene TRBV3-2); D remains unclear. Sequencing was carried out using peripheral blood. CDR3 sequence: CASSQGGEQYF. In DNA form, the CDR3 reads TGTGCCAGCAGCCAAGGAGGCGAGCAGTACTTC.